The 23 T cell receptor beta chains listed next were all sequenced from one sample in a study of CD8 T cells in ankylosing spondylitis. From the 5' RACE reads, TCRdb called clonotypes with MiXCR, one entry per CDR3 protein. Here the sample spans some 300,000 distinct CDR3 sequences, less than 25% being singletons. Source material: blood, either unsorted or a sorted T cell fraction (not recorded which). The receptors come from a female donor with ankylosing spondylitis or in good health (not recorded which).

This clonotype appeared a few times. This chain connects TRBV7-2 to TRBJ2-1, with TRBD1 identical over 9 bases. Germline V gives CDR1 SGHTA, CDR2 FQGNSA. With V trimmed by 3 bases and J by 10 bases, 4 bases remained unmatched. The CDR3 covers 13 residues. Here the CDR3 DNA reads TGTGCCAGCAGCTTGGGACAGGGTTGGGAGCAGTTCTTC. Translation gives CASSLGQGWEQFF.

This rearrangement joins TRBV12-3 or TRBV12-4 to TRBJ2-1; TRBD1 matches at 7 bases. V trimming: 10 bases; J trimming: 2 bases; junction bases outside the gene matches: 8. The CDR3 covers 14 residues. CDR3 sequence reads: CATSPGGPYNEQFF. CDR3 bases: TGTGCCACTAGCCCAGGGGGTCCCTACAATGAGCAGTTCTTC.

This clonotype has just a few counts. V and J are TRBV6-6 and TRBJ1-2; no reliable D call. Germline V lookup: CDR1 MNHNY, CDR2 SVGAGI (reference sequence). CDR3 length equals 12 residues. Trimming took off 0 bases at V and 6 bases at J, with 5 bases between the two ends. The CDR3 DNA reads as TGTGCCAGCAGTTACTCCCGGGATGGCTACACCTTC. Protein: CASSYSRDGYTF.

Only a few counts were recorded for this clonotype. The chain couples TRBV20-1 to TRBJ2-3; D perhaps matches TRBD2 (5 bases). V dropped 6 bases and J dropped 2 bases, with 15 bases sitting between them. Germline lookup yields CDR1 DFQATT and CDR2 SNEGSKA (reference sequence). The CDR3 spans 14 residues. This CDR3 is CSAKTPGNTDTQYF. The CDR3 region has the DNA TGCAGTGCCAAGACCCCCGGGAACACAGATACGCAGTATTTT.

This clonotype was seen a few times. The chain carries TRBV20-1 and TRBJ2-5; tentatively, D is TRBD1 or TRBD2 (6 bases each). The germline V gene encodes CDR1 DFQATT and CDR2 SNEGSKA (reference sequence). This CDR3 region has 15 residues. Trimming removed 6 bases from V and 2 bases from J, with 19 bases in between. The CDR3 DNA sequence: TGCAGTGCCCAGGGGATAGGGGGGCGTCAAGAGACCCAGTACTTC. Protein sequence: CSAQGIGGRQETQYF.

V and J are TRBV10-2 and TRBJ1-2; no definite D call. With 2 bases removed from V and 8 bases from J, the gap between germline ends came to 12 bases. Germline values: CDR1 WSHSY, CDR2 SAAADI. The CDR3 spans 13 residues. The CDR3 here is CASSEGPRYGYTF. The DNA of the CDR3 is TGCGCCAGCAGTGAGGGCCCGCGCTACGGCTACACCTTC.

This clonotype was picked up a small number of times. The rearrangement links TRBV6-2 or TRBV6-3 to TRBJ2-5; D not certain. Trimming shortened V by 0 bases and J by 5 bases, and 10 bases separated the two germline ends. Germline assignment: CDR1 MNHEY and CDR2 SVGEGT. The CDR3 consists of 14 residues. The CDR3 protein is CASSYSSRAETQYF. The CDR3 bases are TGTGCCAGCAGTTACTCGTCCAGAGCCGAGACCCAGTACTTC.

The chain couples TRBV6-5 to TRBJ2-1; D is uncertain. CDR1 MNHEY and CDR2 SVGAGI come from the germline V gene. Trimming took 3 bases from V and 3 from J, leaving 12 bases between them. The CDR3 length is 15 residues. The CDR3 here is CASSYGSLIYNEQFF. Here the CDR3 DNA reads TGTGCCAGCAGTTATGGTAGCCTTATCTACAATGAGCAGTTCTTC.

The CDR3 coding sequence is TGTGCCAGCAGCCAAGTCAACGTAAATTCACCCCTCCACTTT. Its translation: CASSQVNVNSPLHF. This chain uses TRBV3-1 with TRBJ1-6; D remains unclear. The CDR3 totals 14 residues. Germline CDR1 LGHDT, CDR2 YNNKEL (reference sequence). The V gene lost 1 base and the J gene lost 7 bases, with 8 bases spanning the gap. Full variable domain (remainder filled in from reference TRBV3-1 and TRBJ1-6): DTAVSQTPKYLVTQMGNDKSIKCEQNLGHDTMYWYKQDSKKFLKIMFSYNNKELIINETVPNRFSPKSPDKAHLNLHINSLELGDSAVYFCASSQVNVNSPLHFGNGTRLTVT.

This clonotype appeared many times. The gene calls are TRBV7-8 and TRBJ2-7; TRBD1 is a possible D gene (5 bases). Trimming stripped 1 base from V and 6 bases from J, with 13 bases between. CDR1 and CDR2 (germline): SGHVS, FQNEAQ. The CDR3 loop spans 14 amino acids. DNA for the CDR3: TGTGCCAGCAGCTTAGTCGGTATAGGGGCCGAGCAGTACTTC. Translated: CASSLVGIGAEQYF. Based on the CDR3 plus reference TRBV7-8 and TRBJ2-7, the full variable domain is GAGVSQSPRYKVAKRGQDVALRCDPISGHVSLFWYQQALGQGPEFLTYFQNEAQLDKSGLPSDRFFAERPEGSVSTLKIQRTQQEDSAVYLCASSLVGIGAEQYFGPGTRLTVT.

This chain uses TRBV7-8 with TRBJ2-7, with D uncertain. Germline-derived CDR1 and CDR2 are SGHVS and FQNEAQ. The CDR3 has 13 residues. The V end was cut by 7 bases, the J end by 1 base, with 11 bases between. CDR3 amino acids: CASNPPESYEQYF. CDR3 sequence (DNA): TGTGCCAGCAACCCTCCAGAGTCCTACGAGCAGTACTTC.

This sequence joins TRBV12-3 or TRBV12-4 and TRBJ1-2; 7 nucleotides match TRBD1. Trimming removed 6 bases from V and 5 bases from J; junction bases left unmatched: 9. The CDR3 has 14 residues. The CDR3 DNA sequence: TGTGCCAGCAGACTCGACAGGGTAGAATATGGCTACACCTTC. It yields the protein CASRLDRVEYGYTF.

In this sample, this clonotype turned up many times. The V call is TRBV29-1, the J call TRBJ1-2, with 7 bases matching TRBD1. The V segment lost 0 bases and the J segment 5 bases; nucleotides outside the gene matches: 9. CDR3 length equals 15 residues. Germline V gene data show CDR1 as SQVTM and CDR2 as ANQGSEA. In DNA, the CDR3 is TGCAGCGTTGAAGATCGCGGGAGGGGGCGATATGGCTACACCTTC. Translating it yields CSVEDRGRGRYGYTF.

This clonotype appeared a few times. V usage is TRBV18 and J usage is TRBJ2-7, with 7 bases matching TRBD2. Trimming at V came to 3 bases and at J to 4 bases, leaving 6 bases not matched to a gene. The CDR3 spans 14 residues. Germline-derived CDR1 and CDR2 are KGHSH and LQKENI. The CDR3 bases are TGTGCCAGCTCACCTAGTGGGGGGGGTTACGAGCAGTACTTC. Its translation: CASSPSGGGYEQYF. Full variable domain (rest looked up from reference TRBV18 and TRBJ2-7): NAGVMQNPRHLVRRRGQEARLRCSPMKGHSHVYWYRQLPEEGLKFMVYLQKENIIDESGMPKERFSAEFPKEGPSILRIQQVVRGDSAAYFCASSPSGGGYEQYFGPGTRLTVT.

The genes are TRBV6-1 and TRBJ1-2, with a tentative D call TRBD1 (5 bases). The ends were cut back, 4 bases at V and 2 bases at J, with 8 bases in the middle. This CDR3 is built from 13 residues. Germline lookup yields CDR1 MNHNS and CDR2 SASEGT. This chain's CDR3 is CASSGPGNYGYTF. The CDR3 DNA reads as TGTGCCAGCAGTGGTCCAGGGAACTATGGCTACACCTTC.

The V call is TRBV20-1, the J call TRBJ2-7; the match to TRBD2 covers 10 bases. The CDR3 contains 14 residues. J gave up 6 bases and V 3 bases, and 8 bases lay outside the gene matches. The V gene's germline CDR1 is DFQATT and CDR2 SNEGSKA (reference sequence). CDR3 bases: TGCAGTGCTAGTATCCAGCGGGAGGGGAGCGAGCAGTACTTC. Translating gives CSASIQREGSEQYF.

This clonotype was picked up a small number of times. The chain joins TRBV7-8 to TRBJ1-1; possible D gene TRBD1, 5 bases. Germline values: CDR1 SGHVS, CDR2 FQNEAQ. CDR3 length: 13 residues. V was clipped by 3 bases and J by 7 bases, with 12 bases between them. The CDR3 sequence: CASSLGLGVEAFF. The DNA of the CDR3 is TGTGCCAGCAGCTTGGGCCTGGGGGTTGAAGCTTTCTTT.

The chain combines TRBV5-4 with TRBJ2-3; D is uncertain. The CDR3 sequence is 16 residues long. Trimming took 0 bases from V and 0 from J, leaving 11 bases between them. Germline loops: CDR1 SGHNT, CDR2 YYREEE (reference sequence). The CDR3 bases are TGTGCCAGCAGCTTGGGCCCAGCGCCTAGCACAGATACGCAGTATTTT. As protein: CASSLGPAPSTDTQYF.

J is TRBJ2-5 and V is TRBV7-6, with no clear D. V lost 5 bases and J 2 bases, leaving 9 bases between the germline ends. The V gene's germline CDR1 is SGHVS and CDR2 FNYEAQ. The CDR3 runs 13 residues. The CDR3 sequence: CASSPRQQETQYF. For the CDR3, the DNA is TGTGCCAGCAGCCCCCGACAACAAGAGACCCAGTACTTC.

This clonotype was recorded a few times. The CDR3 DNA reads TGCAGTGCCCTTAGGACAGCAAACTACGAGCAGTACTTC. Translating gives CSALRTANYEQYF. The V gene is TRBV20-1, the J gene TRBJ2-7, with a tentative D call TRBD1 (6 bases). The V and J ends lost 6 bases and 3 bases respectively, with 15 bases between them. Germline V gene sequence: CDR1 DFQATT, CDR2 SNEGSKA (reference sequence). There are 13 residues in the CDR3.

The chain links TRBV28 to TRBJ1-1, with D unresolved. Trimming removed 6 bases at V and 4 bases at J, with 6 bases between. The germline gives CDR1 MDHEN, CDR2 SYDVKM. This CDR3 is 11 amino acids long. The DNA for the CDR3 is TGTGCCAGCAGGGAGGGCACTGAAGCTTTCTTT. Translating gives CASREGTEAFF.

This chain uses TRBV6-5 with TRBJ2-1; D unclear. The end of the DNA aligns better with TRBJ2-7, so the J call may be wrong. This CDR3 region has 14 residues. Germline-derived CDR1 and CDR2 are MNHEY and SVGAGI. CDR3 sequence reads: CASSHPGSYNEQYF. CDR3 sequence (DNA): TGTGCCAGCAGTCACCCGGGCTCCTACAATGAGCAGTACTTC.

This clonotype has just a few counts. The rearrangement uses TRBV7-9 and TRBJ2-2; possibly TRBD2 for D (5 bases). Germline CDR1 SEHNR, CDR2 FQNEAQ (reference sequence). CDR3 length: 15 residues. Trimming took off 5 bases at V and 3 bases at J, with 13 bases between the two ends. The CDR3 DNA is TGTGCCAGCAGCCCGCACACTAGTTACACCGGGGAGCTGTTTTTT. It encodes CASSPHTSYTGELFF.